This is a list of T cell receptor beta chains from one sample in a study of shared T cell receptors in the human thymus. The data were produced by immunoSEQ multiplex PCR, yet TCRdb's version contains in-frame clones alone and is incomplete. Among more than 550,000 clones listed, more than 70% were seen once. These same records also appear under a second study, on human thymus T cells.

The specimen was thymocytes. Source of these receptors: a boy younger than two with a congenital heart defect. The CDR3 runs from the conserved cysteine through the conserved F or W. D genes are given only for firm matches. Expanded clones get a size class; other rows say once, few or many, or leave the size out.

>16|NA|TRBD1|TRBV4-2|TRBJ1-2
CASSQAGGKGDYGYTF
TGTGCCAGCAGCCAAGCAGGGGGTAAGGGAGACTATGGCTACACCTTC
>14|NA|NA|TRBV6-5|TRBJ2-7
CASSYSACTYEQYF
TGTGCCAGCAGTTACTCGGCCTGCACCTACGAGCAGTACTTC
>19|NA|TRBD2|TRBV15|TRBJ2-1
CATSRDGTSGSRSYNEQFF
TGTGCCACCAGCAGAGATGGGACTAGCGGGAGCCGGTCCTACAATGAGCAGTTCTTC
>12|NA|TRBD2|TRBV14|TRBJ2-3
CASRGLGDTQYF
TGTGCCAGCAGAGGACTAGGGGATACGCAGTATTTT
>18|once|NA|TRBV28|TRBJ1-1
CASSLSYRVEGVNTEAFF
TGTGCCAGCAGCCTATCATACAGGGTCGAGGGTGTGAACACTGAAGCTTTCTTT
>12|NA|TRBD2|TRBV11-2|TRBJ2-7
CASSPGLVEQYF
TGTGCCAGCAGCCCGGGACTAGTCGAGCAGTACTTC
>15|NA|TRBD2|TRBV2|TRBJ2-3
CASPPTTSVPDTQYF
TGTGCCAGCCCCCCTACTACTAGCGTCCCAGATACGCAGTATTTT
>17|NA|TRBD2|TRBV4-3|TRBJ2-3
CASSQEFAGVAADTQYF
TGCGCCAGCAGCCAAGAATTCGCGGGAGTTGCGGCAGATACGCAGTATTTT
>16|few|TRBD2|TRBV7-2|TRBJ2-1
CASSLVSGRAYNEQFF
TGTGCCAGCAGCTTAGTGAGCGGGAGGGCTTACAATGAGCAGTTCTTC
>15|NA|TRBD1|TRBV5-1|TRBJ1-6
CASSLQGANNSPLHF
TGCGCCAGCAGCTTACAGGGGGCCAATAATTCACCCCTCCACTTT
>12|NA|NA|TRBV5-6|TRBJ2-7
CASSPLRGEQYF
TGTGCCAGCAGCCCCCTCAGGGGCGAGCAGTACTTC
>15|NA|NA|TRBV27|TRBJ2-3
CASRYGRGGTDTQYF
TGTGCCAGCAGATACGGGCGGGGCGGCACAGATACGCAGTATTTT
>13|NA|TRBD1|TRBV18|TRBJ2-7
CASSSATGGEQYF
TGTGCCAGCTCATCAGCAACAGGGGGGGAGCAGTACTTC
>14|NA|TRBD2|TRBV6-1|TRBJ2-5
CASPGLADQETQYF
TGTGCCAGTCCGGGACTAGCGGACCAAGAGACCCAGTACTTC
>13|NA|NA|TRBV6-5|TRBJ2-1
CASSEHTTGLQFF
TGTGCCAGCAGCGAACACACGACAGGATTGCAGTTCTTC
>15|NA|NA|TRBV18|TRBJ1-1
CASSLIRGVNTEAFF
TGTGCCAGCTCCCTCATACGGGGTGTGAACACTGAAGCTTTCTTT
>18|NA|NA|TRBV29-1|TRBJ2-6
CSATSTGGLSSGANVLTF
TGCAGCGCCACTTCGACAGGAGGCCTTTCGTCTGGGGCCAACGTCCTGACTTTC
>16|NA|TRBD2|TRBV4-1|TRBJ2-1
CASSQESSGRNVEQFF
TGCGCCAGCAGCCAAGAGTCTAGCGGGAGAAATGTTGAGCAGTTCTTC
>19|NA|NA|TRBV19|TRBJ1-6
CASRLSAGTNRARNSPLHF
TGTGCCAGTAGACTTAGCGCTGGCACTAACAGGGCCCGTAATTCCCCCCTCCACTTT
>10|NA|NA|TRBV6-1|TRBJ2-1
CASYLHEQFF
TGTGCCAGCTACCTACATGAGCAGTTCTTC
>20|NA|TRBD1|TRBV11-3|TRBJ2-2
CASSLAGTGDPGGNTGELFF
TGTGCCAGCAGCCTCGCCGGGACAGGGGACCCAGGGGGGAACACCGGGGAGCTGTTTTTT
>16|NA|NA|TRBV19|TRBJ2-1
CASRDLGAGSYNEQFF
TGTGCCAGTAGGGATTTGGGGGCCGGCTCCTACAATGAGCAGTTCTTC
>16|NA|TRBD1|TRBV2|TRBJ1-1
CASSNRDRESNTEAFF
TGTGCCAGCAGTAACCGGGACAGGGAGTCGAACACTGAAGCTTTCTTT
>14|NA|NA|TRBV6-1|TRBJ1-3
CASDRDRGGNTIYF
TGTGCCAGCGATCGCGACAGAGGAGGAAACACCATATATTTT
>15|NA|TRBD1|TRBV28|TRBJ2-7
CASSPRTGPTYEQYF
TGTGCCAGCAGTCCCAGGACAGGGCCGACCTACGAGCAGTACTTC
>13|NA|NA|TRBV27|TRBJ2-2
CASREGRTGELFF
TGTGCCAGCAGAGAGGGTAGAACCGGGGAGCTGTTTTTT
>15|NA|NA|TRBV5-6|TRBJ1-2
CASRGGRGESYGYTF
TGTGCCAGCAGAGGGGGTCGGGGCGAGAGCTATGGCTACACCTTC
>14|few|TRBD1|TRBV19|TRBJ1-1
CASNVVTGRTEAFF
TGTGCCAGTAACGTCGTGACAGGGCGTACTGAAGCTTTCTTT
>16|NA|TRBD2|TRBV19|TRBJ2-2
CASSRGTSGNTGELFF
TGTGCCAGTAGTAGGGGGACTAGCGGAAACACCGGGGAGCTGTTTTTT
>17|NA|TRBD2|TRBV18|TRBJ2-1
CASSRLAGRGTYNEQFF
TGTGCCAGCTCACGACTAGCGGGAAGAGGGACCTACAATGAGCAGTTCTTC
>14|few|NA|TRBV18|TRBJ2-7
CASSPLSGNYEQYF
TGTGCCAGCTCACCACTAAGCGGAAACTACGAGCAGTACTTC
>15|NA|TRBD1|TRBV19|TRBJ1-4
CASSAWDSPWEELFF
TGTGCCAGTAGTGCCTGGGACAGCCCATGGGAAGAACTGTTTTTT
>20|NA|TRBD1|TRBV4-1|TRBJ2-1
CASSQDVRQGVPLTYNEQFF
TGCGCCAGCAGCCAAGACGTGAGACAGGGGGTGCCCTTAACCTACAATGAGCAGTTCTTC
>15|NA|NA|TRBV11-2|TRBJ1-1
CASSLVREMNTEAFF
TGTGCCAGCAGCTTAGTGAGGGAGATGAACACTGAAGCTTTCTTT
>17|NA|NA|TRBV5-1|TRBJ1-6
CASSLESRISYNSPLHF
TGCGCCAGCAGCTTGGAATCGCGAATCTCCTATAATTCACCCCTCCACTTT
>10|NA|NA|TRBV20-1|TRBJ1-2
CSIPVGRYTF
TGCAGTATTCCCGTGGGGCGCTACACCTTC
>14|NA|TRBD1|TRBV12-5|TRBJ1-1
CASASRGTHTEAFF
TGTGCTAGTGCCTCCAGGGGGACACACACTGAAGCTTTCTTT
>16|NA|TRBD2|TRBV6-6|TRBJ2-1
CASAGLLADPYNEQFF
TGTGCCAGCGCGGGGCTGCTAGCGGATCCCTACAATGAGCAGTTCTTC
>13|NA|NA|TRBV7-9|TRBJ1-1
CAGSGSLDTEAFF
TGTGCCGGGTCAGGCAGCCTCGACACTGAAGCTTTCTTT
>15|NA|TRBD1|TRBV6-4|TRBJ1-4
CATGQGRVTNEKLFF
TGTGCCACCGGACAGGGGAGGGTAACTAATGAAAAACTGTTTTTT